A selection of T cell receptor beta chains follows, all from one sample in a study of control samples from healthy donors and cancer patients. TCRdb's table, derived via immunoSEQ multiplex PCR, lists solely in-frame clones and lacks some. The table lists approximately 100,000 clones, more than 70% of them singletons. What was sequenced was blood. Source of these receptors: a woman between 40 and 55 years old in good health. The CDR3 runs from the conserved cysteine through the conserved F or W. A D gene is named only where the DNA matches it firmly. Clone size is stated in some rows and not others, as once, few, many or a class when expanded.

clone size,V gene,J gene,D gene,CDR3 protein,CDR3 DNA
NA,TRBV4-3,TRBJ2-2,NA,CASSRITSQGSNTGELFF,TGCGCCAGCAGCCGCATCACGAGTCAGGGGTCGAACACCGGGGAGCTGTTTTTT
NA,TRBV7-2,TRBJ1-6,NA,CASSSLQNSPLHF,TGTGCCAGCAGCTCATTACAGAATTCACCCCTCCACTTT
once,TRBV6-2/TRBV6-3,TRBJ2-3,TRBD2,CASSPRRGILTDTQYF,TGTGCCAGCAGCCCGAGGCGGGGGATTCTCACAGATACGCAGTATTTT
NA,TRBV7-3,TRBJ2-2,NA,CASSGGPDTGELFF,TGTGCCAGCAGCGGGGGGCCGGACACCGGGGAGCTGTTTTTT
NA,TRBV5-6,TRBJ2-7,NA,CASSLAETPIQQYF,TGTGCCAGCAGCTTGGCCGAGACACCCATCCAGCAGTACTTC
NA,TRBV6-5,TRBJ2-3,TRBD2,CASNRKRGTDTQYF,TGTGCCAGCAACCGCAAGCGGGGTACAGATACGCAGTATTTT
NA,TRBV7-9,TRBJ2-2,TRBD2,CASFSAGGKYTGELFF,TGTGCCAGCTTCTCGGCGGGGGGGAAGTACACCGGGGAGCTGTTTTTT
NA,TRBV7-2,TRBJ2-1,TRBD2,CASRSGGAYNEQFF,TGTGCCAGCAGAAGCGGGGGGGCCTACAATGAGCAGTTCTTC
NA,TRBV27,TRBJ1-4,TRBD1,CASSLYRGLGEKLFF,TGTGCCAGCAGTTTATACAGGGGGCTGGGTGAAAAACTGTTTTTT
NA,TRBV24-1,TRBJ1-5,NA,CATKEGPYSNQPQHF,TGTGCCACCAAAGAGGGCCCTTATAGCAATCAGCCCCAGCATTTT
NA,TRBV19,TRBJ1-1,TRBD1,CASSPRPGQVTENTEAFF,TGTGCCAGTAGTCCACGCCCGGGACAGGTTACCGAGAACACTGAAGCTTTCTTT
few,TRBV19,TRBJ1-2,TRBD1,CASSRGTAIYGYTF,TGTGCCAGTAGTAGAGGGACAGCCATCTATGGCTACACCTTC
NA,TRBV4-1,TRBJ1-6,TRBD1,CASSPDREIDNSPLHF,TGCGCCAGCAGCCCGGACAGGGAAATTGATAATTCACCCCTCCACTTT
few,TRBV2,TRBJ1-5,NA,CASRAWDSNQPQHF,TGTGCCAGCCGGGCCTGGGACTCCAATCAGCCCCAGCATTTT
NA,TRBV6-1,TRBJ2-1,NA,CASSELRDLEQFF,TGTGCCAGCAGTGAACTAAGGGACTTAGAGCAGTTCTTC
NA,TRBV5-6,TRBJ1-2,NA,CASSPPFNEGNYGYTF,TGTGCCAGCAGCCCCCCATTTAATGAGGGAAACTATGGCTACACCTTC
few,TRBV5-1,TRBJ1-6,NA,CASSADPGHSPLHF,TGCGCCAGCAGCGCCGACCCCGGACATTCACCCCTCCACTTT
few,TRBV3-1/TRBV3-2,TRBJ1-2,NA,CASSGRDWGGYTF,TGTGCCAGCAGCGGGAGGGATTGGGGAGGCTACACCTTC
NA,TRBV4-1,TRBJ2-2,TRBD1,CASSQDGTGAYGELFF,TGCGCCAGCAGCCAAGATGGGACAGGGGCGTACGGGGAGCTGTTTTTT
NA,TRBV30,TRBJ1-1,NA,CAGQRTTEAFF,TGTGCCGGACAGAGGACCACTGAAGCTTTCTTT
NA,TRBV5-5,TRBJ1-1,NA,CASSLGRNTEAFF,TGTGCCAGCAGCTTGGGAAGGAACACTGAAGCTTTCTTT
NA,TRBV19,TRBJ1-2,NA,CATKPLTGMGDGYTF,TGTGCCACTAAACCTTTGACAGGAATGGGAGATGGCTACACCTTC
NA,TRBV4-3,TRBJ2-7,NA,CASSQGGGPLNF,TGCGCCAGCAGTCAAGGAGGCGGACCGCTGAACTTC
NA,TRBV24-1,TRBJ1-6,NA,CATSEGLYNSPLHF,TGTGCCACCAGTGAGGGACTCTATAATTCACCCCTCCACTTT
few,TRBV19,TRBJ2-5,NA,CASKRGRKEPQYF,TGTGCCAGTAAACGCGGGCGTAAAGAGCCCCAGTACTTC
NA,TRBV25-1,TRBJ2-3,NA,CASSDGKRSTDTQYF,TGTGCCAGCAGTGATGGTAAGCGTAGCACAGATACGCAGTATTTT
NA,TRBV10-3,TRBJ1-5,TRBD1,CAISGGQGLNQPQHF,TGTGCCATCAGTGGGGGACAGGGGCTCAATCAGCCCCAGCATTTT
NA,TRBV3-1/TRBV3-2,TRBJ1-4,NA,CASSQGAANEKLFF,TGTGCCAGCAGCCAAGGTGCGGCTAATGAAAAACTGTTTTTT